Detailed here is one T cell receptor beta chain. The record originates from a study of blood T cell repertoires in COVID-19. Background on the study: The samples span acute and convalescent COVID-19 from the United States, Italy and Spain. PBMCs, B-cell-depleted T cells, or T cells provided the cDNA or gDNA that made up the material.

Per germline, CDR1 SNHLY and CDR2 FYNNEI. The CDR3 runs to 14 residues. V dropped 5 bases and J dropped 2; count of bases not matched to a gene: 6. Authors' analysis steps: Scientists estimated how many nucleated cells there were by amplifying reference gene primers. Sequencing used immunoSEQ multiplex PCR; TCRdb keeps in-frame clones, though not all of them. Clone size and V and J calls were adopted from that table, with D and trimming inferred from the DNA. The data show a few hundred thousand clones, 75% to 90% seen once. The rearrangement links TRBV2 to TRBJ2-7; 7 bases agree with TRBD1. Input material: peripheral blood. The source of this sequence is a human donor in a cohort sampled during active COVID-19. The CDR3: CASSMGQKTYEQYF. CDR3 DNA sequence: TGTGCCAGCAGTATGGGACAGAAGACCTACGAGCAGTACTTC.